These 17 T cell receptor beta chains originate from one sample sequenced in a study of CD8+ T cells in alopecia areata. It was cDNA, reverse transcribed from extracted RNA, that served as the sequencing template. Here immunoSEQ multiplex PCR was the method, and the copy in TCRdb shows in-frame clones only, minus some. Counted here are approximately 99,000 clones, roughly 64% occurring once; the ten biggest clones make up 20%. Sample: CD8+ T cells sorted from blood. The receptors stem from a human donor in good health.

The table lists this clone with a few counts. V gene TRBV4-1 combines with J gene TRBJ2-1, with D maybe TRBD2 (5 bases). This CDR3 is 15 amino acids long. Per germline, CDR1 MGHRA and CDR2 YSYEKL. V was clipped by 1 base and J by 3 bases, with 10 bases between them. The CDR3 reads CASSQALGIYNEQFF. As DNA, the CDR3 is TGCGCCAGCAGCCAAGCCCTCGGGATCTACAATGAGCAGTTCTTC.

There are a few counts of this clone. V and J are TRBV28 and TRBJ2-1; TRBD2 aligns across 9 bases. The ends lost 2 bases at V and 8 bases at J; junction bases unmatched: 7. Germline V gene sequence: CDR1 MDHEN, CDR2 SYDVKM. The CDR3 is made up of 15 amino acids. The CDR3 loop reads CASSLIGGGADEQFF. The CDR3 coding sequence is TGTGCCAGCAGTTTAATTGGCGGGGGGGCTGATGAGCAGTTCTTC.

This clone was counted a few times. V usage is TRBV7-2 and J usage is TRBJ2-1; D uncertain. CDR1 SGHTA and CDR2 FQGNSA come from the germline V gene. The V end lost 4 bases, the J end lost 2 bases, and 12 bases lay between the germline ends. The CDR3 has 15 amino acids. CDR3 sequence (DNA): TGTGCCAGCAGCTCGATCGACTCCCCCTACAATGAGCAGTTCTTC. Protein sequence: CASSSIDSPYNEQFF.

The gene calls are TRBV9 and TRBJ2-1, with 9 bases matching TRBD2. CDR1 is SGDLS and CDR2 is YYNGEE in the germline V gene. Unmatched junction bases numbered 5, after V lost 3 bases and J lost 10 bases. The CDR3 runs 13 residues. CDR3 protein: CASSGGTSLEQFF. The CDR3 DNA is TGTGCCAGCAGCGGCGGGACTAGCCTCGAGCAGTTCTTC.

This clone was found a few times. This chain connects TRBV2 to TRBJ2-5, with 10 bases fitting TRBD1. V lost 6 bases and J lost 3; bases outside the gene matches: 10. The germline gives CDR1 SNHLY, CDR2 FYNNEI. The CDR3 length is 16 residues. The CDR3 nucleotides read TGTGCCAGCAGATCTCCGGGACAGGGGAGGGAAGAGACCCAGTACTTC. It codes for CASRSPGQGREETQYF.

Note on this clone: One junction end disagrees with the germline gene, perhaps due to a read error. This same CDR3 is encoded by further DNA sequences in the sample. This chain connects TRBV5-1 to TRBJ1-1, with D perhaps TRBD1 (5 bases). Germline values: CDR1 SGHRS, CDR2 YFSETQ. The CDR3 length is 14 residues. This CDR3 is CASSLATGRTEAFF. Here the CDR3 DNA reads TGCGCCAGCAGCTTGGCAACAGGTCGAACTGAAGCTTTTTTT.

The chain uses TRBV10-2 and TRBJ2-7, with D perhaps matching TRBD1 (6 bases). The CDR3 consists of 13 residues. With 6 bases removed from V and 4 bases from J, the gap between germline ends came to 13 bases. Germline V gene sequence: CDR1 WSHSY, CDR2 SAAADI. The CDR3 DNA follows: TGCGCCAGCAGGCCCGGGACATCTTACGAGCAGTACTTC. Residues: CASRPGTSYEQYF.

The table lists this clone with a count of one. V usage is TRBV5-1 and J usage is TRBJ2-7; D remains ambiguous. The CDR3 contains 16 residues. V was cut by 2 bases and J by 5 bases, with 20 bases left in between. Germline V gene data show CDR1 as SGHRS and CDR2 as YFSETQ. The DNA of the CDR3 is TGCGCCAGCAGCTTTATTGGGCCCCACTCAAGCAACGAGCAGTACTTC. Translating gives CASSFIGPHSSNEQYF.

This clone was observed a few times. For the CDR3, the DNA is TGTGCCAGCAGTTCTACGGGACAGGGGTGGACAGATACGCAGTATTTT. As protein: CASSSTGQGWTDTQYF. V usage is TRBV28 and J usage is TRBJ2-3; 10 nucleotides agree with TRBD1. Trimming at V came to 4 bases and at J to 3 bases, leaving 7 bases not matched to a gene. The CDR3 totals 16 residues. Per the germline V gene, CDR1 is MDHEN and CDR2 is SYDVKM.

This clone was recorded only once. This rearrangement joins TRBV28 to TRBJ1-1, with D unclear. The CDR3 is made up of 15 amino acids. CDR1 MDHEN and CDR2 SYDVKM come from the germline V gene. V dropped 6 bases and J dropped 4 bases, with 18 bases sitting between them. CDR3: CASSHPRLSGTEAFF. As DNA, the CDR3 is TGTGCCAGCAGCCACCCGCGGCTCTCGGGCACTGAAGCTTTCTTT.

As for this clone: Mismatch with germline at one junction end may stem from a read error. V is TRBV7-7 and J is TRBJ1-1; a possible D gene is TRBD1 (5 bases). The CDR3 is made up of 13 amino acids. Germline CDR1 and CDR2: SSHAT and FNYEAQ (reference sequence). The CDR3 DNA sequence: TGTGCTAGCAGCCTCAGGGAAAACACTGAAGCTTTCTTT. This translates into CASSLRENTEAFF.

This clone was counted between two and nine times. The chain employs TRBV25-1 and TRBJ1-1, with D perhaps TRBD1 (5 bases). This CDR3 spans 15 amino acids. Germline V gene data show CDR1 as MGHDK and CDR2 as SYGVNS. V lost 7 bases and J lost 4, with 19 bases in between. CDR3 protein: CASTAPGDESTEAFF. DNA of the CDR3: TGTGCCAGCACGGCCCCCGGGGACGAGAGCACTGAAGCTTTCTTT.

The chain employs TRBV5-6 and TRBJ2-2; no clear D. V was clipped by 0 bases and J by 7 bases, with 4 bases between them. Germline V gene data show CDR1 as SGHDT and CDR2 as YYEEEE. The CDR3 has 12 residues. CDR3 sequence: CASSLEGGELFF. The CDR3 nucleotides read TGTGCCAGCAGCTTGGAGGGCGGGGAGCTGTTTTTT.

This chain uses TRBV13 with TRBJ1-4; D is unclear. The CDR3 spans 13 residues. Germline V gene data show CDR1 as PRHDT and CDR2 as FYEKMQ (reference sequence). Trimming stripped 6 bases from V and 8 bases from J, with 13 bases between. DNA for the CDR3: TGTGCCAGCAGTGGAATTAGGAAGGAAAAACTGTTTTTT. This gives the protein CASSGIRKEKLFF. Full variable domain (outside the CDR3, taken from reference TRBV13 and TRBJ1-4): AAGVIQSPRHLIKEKRETATLKCYPIPRHDTVYWYQQGPGQDPQFLISFYEKMQSDKGSIPDRFSAQQFSDYHSELNMSSLELGDSALYFCASSGIRKEKLFFGSGTQLSVL.

This clone was recorded once. The gene calls are TRBV7-6 and TRBJ2-1; TRBD1 matches at 7 bases. V was clipped by 3 bases and J by 0 bases; unmatched bases: 5. CDR1 and CDR2 (germline): SGHVS, FNYEAQ. The CDR3 has 16 amino acids. The CDR3, as DNA: TGTGCCAGCAGCTTGGGACAGTTAGGCTCCTACAATGAGCAGTTCTTC. Translating it yields CASSLGQLGSYNEQFF.

This sequence joins TRBV28 and TRBJ2-5; 8 positions match TRBD2. In germline, CDR1 is MDHEN, CDR2 SYDVKM. J gave up 0 bases and V 6 bases, and 18 bases lay outside the gene matches. The CDR3 consists of 19 residues. CDR3 DNA: TGTGCCAGCAGCCGCTCAAGCGGGGGTCGGCCCTTATACCAAGAGACCCAGTACTTC. Its protein product is CASSRSSGGRPLYQETQYF. Combining the CDR3 with reference TRBV28 and TRBJ2-5 gives the whole variable domain DVKVTQSSRYLVKRTGEKVFLECVQDMDHENMFWYRQDPGLGLRLIYFSYDVKMKEKGDIPEGYSVSREKKERFSLILESASTNQTSMYLCASSRSSGGRPLYQETQYFGPGTRLLVL.

This sequence joins TRBV27 and TRBJ1-1, with TRBD1 as a possible D gene (5 bases). CDR1 and CDR2 from the germline V gene are MNHEY and SMNVEV (reference sequence). The CDR3 length is 15 residues. With 1 base removed from V and 1 base from J, the gap between germline ends came to 10 bases. CDR3 sequence: CASSLWGWGNTEAFF. The CDR3 bases are TGTGCCAGCAGTTTATGGGGGTGGGGGAACACTGAAGCTTTCTTT.